The 26 T cell receptor beta chains listed next were all sequenced from one sample in a study of blood T cell repertoires in COVID-19. Assay: immunoSEQ multiplex PCR; the TCRdb copy retains only in-frame clones and omits some. The data contain 120,000 or so clones, 88% of them singletons. The specimen was peripheral blood. These receptors were taken from a woman at least 80 years old with acute or convalescent COVID-19.

The chain recombines TRBV9 with TRBJ1-4; 10 bases map to TRBD1. This CDR3 has 16 residues. The V segment lost 0 bases and the J segment 7 bases; nucleotides outside the gene matches: 6. Germline values: CDR1 SGDLS, CDR2 YYNGEE. Here the CDR3 DNA reads TGTGCCAGCAGCGTAGGGGACAGGGGTAATGGTGAAAAACTGTTTTTT. Its protein product is CASSVGDRGNGEKLFF. Drawing the rest from reference TRBV9 and TRBJ1-4, the complete variable domain is DSGVTQTPKHLITATGQRVTLRCSPRSGDLSVYWYQQSLDQGLQFLIQYYNGEERAKGNILERFSAQQFPDLHSELNLSSLELGDSALYFCASSVGDRGNGEKLFFGSGTQLSVL.

The chain carries TRBV3-1 (or the pseudogene TRBV3-2) and TRBJ1-1, with 10 nucleotides matching TRBD1. The V gene end was trimmed by 0 bases and the J gene end by 2 bases; junction bases not matched to a gene: 6. Germline CDR1 reads LGHDT; CDR2 reads YNNKEL (reference sequence). The CDR3 has 17 amino acids. CDR3 loop: CASSQDRGTGVNTEAFF. For the CDR3, the DNA is TGTGCCAGCAGCCAAGATCGGGGGACAGGGGTAAACACTGAAGCTTTCTTT.

J is TRBJ1-4 and V is TRBV2; D gene ambiguous. CDR3 size: 12 residues. The V end lost 10 bases, the J end lost 8 bases, and 14 bases lay between the germline ends. Germline values: CDR1 SNHLY, CDR2 FYNNEI. The chain's CDR3 is CATATEPEKLFF. Written as DNA, the CDR3 is TGTGCCACAGCCACAGAGCCGGAAAAACTGTTTTTT.

This chain connects TRBV12-3 or TRBV12-4 to TRBJ1-2; D ambiguous. The length of the CDR3 is 13 residues. The ends were cut back, 3 bases at V and 5 bases at J, with 10 bases in the middle. CDR3 sequence reads: CASSLKGGYGYTF. The CDR3, as DNA: TGTGCCAGCAGTTTGAAGGGAGGATATGGCTACACCTTC.

This chain links TRBV2 with TRBJ2-7, with D possibly TRBD2 on 6 matching bases. CDR1 SNHLY and CDR2 FYNNEI come from the germline V gene. The ends were cut back, 8 bases at V and 4 bases at J, with 12 bases in the middle. This CDR3 contains 12 residues. CDR3 DNA sequence: TGTGCCAGCGGGGGACTTAGATACGAGCAGTACTTC. It encodes CASGGLRYEQYF.

V and J are TRBV4-1 and TRBJ2-3; D possibly corresponds to TRBD1 (6 bases). Germline V lookup: CDR1 MGHRA, CDR2 YSYEKL. Deletions cut 5 bases from V and 3 bases from J, with 9 bases between. This CDR3 spans 13 amino acids. The chain's CDR3 is CASSERGTDTQYF. The CDR3 bases are TGCGCCAGCAGCGAAAGGGGGACAGATACGCAGTATTTT.

The chain links TRBV24-1 to TRBJ2-1; TRBD1 matches 8 bases. The CDR3 runs to 15 residues. The ends lost 9 bases at V and 6 bases at J; junction bases unmatched: 12. Germline V lookup: CDR1 KGHDR, CDR2 SFDVKD. CDR3 region: CATHSGTGGFNEQFF. The CDR3, as DNA: TGTGCCACCCACTCCGGGACAGGAGGATTCAATGAGCAGTTCTTC.

The J gene is TRBJ2-1, the V gene TRBV28; D is possibly TRBD2 (6 bases). CDR1 MDHEN and CDR2 SYDVKM come from the germline V gene. V lost 5 bases and J 4 bases, leaving 18 bases between the germline ends. CDR3 length: 16 amino acids. The CDR3 sequence: CASSPRSGGRYNEQFF. The CDR3 bases are TGTGCCAGCAGTCCACGTAGCGGAGGGAGGTACAATGAGCAGTTCTTC.

The J gene is TRBJ2-1, the V gene TRBV3-1 (or the pseudogene TRBV3-2), with D uncertain. The germline V gene has CDR1 LGHDT and CDR2 YNNKEL (reference sequence). V gave up 4 bases and J gave up 4 bases, with 11 bases separating them. The CDR3 has 14 amino acids. CDR3 nucleotide sequence: TGTGCCAGCAGCCCTCCTCGGAGTTACAATGAGCAGTTCTTC. Translation: CASSPPRSYNEQFF.

The V call is TRBV6-1, the J call TRBJ1-5; D gene ambiguous. This CDR3 region has 16 residues. With 1 base removed from V and 0 bases from J, the gap between germline ends came to 10 bases. Germline V lookup: CDR1 MNHNS, CDR2 SASEGT. CDR3 amino acids: CASSEVGGFSNQPQHF. In nucleotides, the CDR3 is TGTGCCAGCAGTGAAGTCGGAGGGTTTAGCAATCAGCCCCAGCATTTT.

The V gene is TRBV15, the J gene TRBJ2-5; TRBD2 is a possible D gene (5 bases). In germline, CDR1 is LNHNV, CDR2 YYDKDF (reference sequence). CDR3 length: 15 amino acids. Trimming shortened V by 1 base and J by 5 bases, and 14 bases separated the two germline ends. CDR3 in DNA: TGTGCCACCAGCAGAGCCGGCGGGTCGAGGGAGACCCAGTACTTC. This sequence encodes CATSRAGGSRETQYF.

The chain carries TRBV6-5 and TRBJ2-1, with D possibly matching TRBD2 (6 bases). Germline V gene sequence: CDR1 MNHEY, CDR2 SVGAGI. The CDR3 is made up of 15 amino acids. Trimming took 7 bases from V and 4 from J, leaving 17 bases between them. The CDR3 region has the DNA TGTGCCAGCACCCCCCCTCGGGGGAGGTACAATGAGCAGTTCTTC. Amino acid sequence: CASTPPRGRYNEQFF.

CDR3 sequence reads: CASSFGTGRYNEQFF. Here the CDR3 DNA reads TGTGCCAGCAGTTTTGGGACAGGGCGATATAATGAGCAGTTCTTC. The genes are TRBV28 and TRBJ2-1; 9 bases align to TRBD1. The germline CDR1 and CDR2 sequences are MDHEN and SYDVKM. V was pared by 3 bases and J by 7 bases, with 7 bases of the junction left unmatched. The CDR3 contains 15 residues.

The chain carries TRBV12-3 or TRBV12-4 and TRBJ2-5, with 7 positions matching TRBD1. Losses at the gene ends were 8 bases for V and 4 bases for J; bases not matched to a gene: 7. The CDR3 covers 13 residues. This CDR3 reads CASCRGGRETQYF. The CDR3 bases are TGTGCCAGCTGTAGAGGGGGCAGAGAGACCCAGTACTTC.

The V call is TRBV28, the J call TRBJ1-1, with TRBD1 as a possible D gene (5 bases). Per germline, CDR1 MDHEN and CDR2 SYDVKM. The CDR3 loop spans 14 amino acids. V was pared by 4 bases and J by 0 bases, with 9 bases between. The CDR3: CASSSTALNTEAFF. In nucleotides, the CDR3 is TGTGCCAGCAGTTCGACAGCGCTGAACACTGAAGCTTTCTTT.

The genes are TRBV6-5 and TRBJ2-3; D possibly corresponds to TRBD1 (6 bases). The CDR3 spans 14 residues. Germline loops: CDR1 MNHEY, CDR2 SVGAGI. Trimming left V 6 bases short and J 1 base short, with 11 bases between. The CDR3: CASSRTEGTDTQYF. The CDR3 DNA reads TGTGCCAGCAGCAGGACAGAGGGCACAGATACGCAGTATTTT.

V and J are TRBV4-3 and TRBJ2-4, with D maybe TRBD1 (5 bases). The V gene lost 0 bases and the J gene lost 0 bases, with 9 bases spanning the gap. The germline V gene encodes CDR1 LGHNA and CDR2 YSLEER. The CDR3 has 16 residues. CDR3 coding DNA: TGCGCCAGCAGCCAAGATAGACAGTTAGCCAAAAACATTCAGTACTTC. As protein: CASSQDRQLAKNIQYF.

This chain connects TRBV10-2 to TRBJ2-7; 7 positions agree with TRBD1. Germline lookup yields CDR1 WSHSY and CDR2 SAAADI. Losses at the gene ends were 4 bases for V and 3 bases for J; bases not matched to a gene: 12. CDR3 length equals 16 residues. The CDR3 DNA reads as TGCGCCAGCAGTGTGTGGAGCACAGGGGAATTCTACGAGCAGTACTTC. Its protein is CASSVWSTGEFYEQYF.

The CDR3 DNA follows: TGTGCCAGCAGTGGCCGGGACAGCGCAACTAATGAAAAACTGTTTTTT. This sequence encodes CASSGRDSATNEKLFF. The chain recombines TRBV2 with TRBJ1-4, with 7 bases matching TRBD1. This CDR3 has 16 amino acids. Germline V CDR1 and CDR2: SNHLY, FYNNEI. V gave up 4 bases and J gave up 0 bases; unmatched junction bases: 5.

The chain is built from TRBV5-1 and TRBJ2-1; possible D gene TRBD2, 7 bases. The CDR3 consists of 16 residues. Germline V gives CDR1 SGHRS, CDR2 YFSETQ. V gave up 0 bases and J gave up 8 bases, with 18 bases separating them. Here the CDR3 reads CASSLVSGGRRDEQFF. CDR3 DNA sequence: TGCGCCAGCAGCTTGGTGTCCGGGGGGCGACGGGATGAGCAGTTCTTC. The variable domain in full, completed from reference TRBV5-1 and TRBJ2-1, reads KAGVTQTPRYLIKTRGQQVTLSCSPISGHRSVSWYQQTPGQGLQFLFEYFSETQRNKGNFPGRFSGRQFSNSRSEMNVSTLELGDSALYLCASSLVSGGRRDEQFFGPGTRLTVL.

This chain links TRBV10-3 with TRBJ2-2; weak D call: TRBD2 (5 bases). V lost 11 bases and J lost 0, with 13 bases in between. This CDR3 has 14 residues. Germline V gene lookup returns CDR1 ENHRY and CDR2 SYGVKD. The CDR3 spells CASLTGSNTGELFF. In DNA, the CDR3 is TGTGCCTCGCTTACGGGATCGAACACCGGGGAGCTGTTTTTT.

The chain is built from TRBV10-3 and TRBJ2-3; 11 bases line up with TRBD2. This CDR3 has 15 amino acids. CDR1 is ENHRY, CDR2 SYGVKD, per germline. After removal of 8 bases from V and 4 bases from J, the junction contained 8 bases not matched to a gene. CDR3 loop: CAIARTSGSADTQYF. In nucleotides, the CDR3 is TGTGCCATCGCGAGAACTAGCGGGAGCGCAGATACGCAGTATTTT.

V usage is TRBV4-2 and J usage is TRBJ1-2; maybe TRBD1 (6 bases). V shed 2 bases and J shed 4 bases, with 14 bases lying between them. The CDR3 is made up of 15 amino acids. Looked up from germline, CDR1 is LGHNA and CDR2 is YNFKEQ. CDR3 DNA sequence: TGTGCCAGCAGCCAAAAGCCCCAGACAGGCTATGGCTACACCTTC. Its protein is CASSQKPQTGYGYTF.

The rearrangement links TRBV3-1 (or the pseudogene TRBV3-2) to TRBJ2-3; no clear D. The V and J ends lost 1 base and 4 bases respectively, with 12 bases between them. The CDR3 contains 15 residues. The germline gives CDR1 LGHDT, CDR2 YNNKEL (reference sequence). The CDR3 sequence is CASSQGISTSDTQYF. DNA for the CDR3: TGTGCCAGCAGCCAAGGAATTTCGACTTCAGATACGCAGTATTTT.

This rearrangement joins TRBV27 to TRBJ2-3, with 11 positions matching TRBD2. The CDR3 consists of 15 residues. From germline, CDR1 is MNHEY and CDR2 SMNVEV (reference sequence). With V trimmed by 8 bases and J by 4 bases, 8 bases remained unmatched. CDR3 DNA: TGTGCCAGCGAGAAGACTAGCGGGGTGGCAGATACGCAGTATTTT. Protein product: CASEKTSGVADTQYF.

The rearrangement links TRBV9 to TRBJ2-3; possible D gene TRBD2, 6 bases. Trimming removed 3 bases from V and 2 bases from J, with 10 bases in between. The CDR3 length is 14 residues. CDR1 is SGDLS, CDR2 YYNGEE, per germline. CDR3 DNA sequence: TGTGCCAGCAGCGGGGGGACTGCCACAGATACGCAGTATTTT. This gives the protein CASSGGTATDTQYF.